The clone carrying this TCR beta chain was seen a few times. Its cognate antigen is unknown. The CDR3 is made up of 11 amino acids. Between the trimmed V and J ends, which lost 7 bases and 5 bases, there was a span of 10 bases. Germline V gives CDR1 DFQATT, CDR2 SNEGSKA (reference sequence). CD4+CD25+CD127- Tregs, CD4+CD25- non-Tregs, CD4 and CD8 cells were sorted. This sample was included in a study of Tregs in tolerant kidney transplant recipients. Overall study results and limits: Validation in larger populations is needed because few patients were studied.

Sequencing used immunoSEQ multiplex PCR; TCRdb keeps in-frame clones, though not all of them. The sample contains some 60,000 clones, around 80% of which appear only once. Material: CD4+ T cells from blood. This sequence joins TRBV20-1 and TRBJ2-3, with unresolved D. This TCR came from a human donor in good health. The CDR3 region has the DNA TGCAGTGTAAGGGTGGGAGATACGCAGTATTTT. It encodes CSVRVGDTQYF.